Sequencing of this T cell receptor (beta chain) was carried out in a study of CD4 and CD8 cells across lung adenocarcinoma regions. Localized lung adenocarcinoma, a non-small cell lung cancer, affected the donors. MiXCR, applied by TCRdb to the PCR reads, yields one record per CDR3 protein. The sample comprises fewer than 9,500 distinct CDR3 sequences, roughly 56% of which are singletons, and roughly 24% rests with the top ten. The germline V gene encodes CDR1 MNHNS and CDR2 SASEGT. This CDR3 spans 15 amino acids. The receptor was derived from a female donor with lung adenocarcinoma. The CD4 and CD8 labels of this study may be unreliable. Sequencing used CD4+ T cells from the center of a lung tumor. The gene calls are TRBV6-1 and TRBJ2-3; D may be TRBD1 (6 bases). The DNA end favors TRBJ2-7, so the J call may be wrong. CDR3 nucleotide sequence: TGTGCCAGCAGTGAAGCGGGGGCTAGCTCCTACGAGCAGTACTTC. Translated, it gives CASSEAGASSYEQYF.